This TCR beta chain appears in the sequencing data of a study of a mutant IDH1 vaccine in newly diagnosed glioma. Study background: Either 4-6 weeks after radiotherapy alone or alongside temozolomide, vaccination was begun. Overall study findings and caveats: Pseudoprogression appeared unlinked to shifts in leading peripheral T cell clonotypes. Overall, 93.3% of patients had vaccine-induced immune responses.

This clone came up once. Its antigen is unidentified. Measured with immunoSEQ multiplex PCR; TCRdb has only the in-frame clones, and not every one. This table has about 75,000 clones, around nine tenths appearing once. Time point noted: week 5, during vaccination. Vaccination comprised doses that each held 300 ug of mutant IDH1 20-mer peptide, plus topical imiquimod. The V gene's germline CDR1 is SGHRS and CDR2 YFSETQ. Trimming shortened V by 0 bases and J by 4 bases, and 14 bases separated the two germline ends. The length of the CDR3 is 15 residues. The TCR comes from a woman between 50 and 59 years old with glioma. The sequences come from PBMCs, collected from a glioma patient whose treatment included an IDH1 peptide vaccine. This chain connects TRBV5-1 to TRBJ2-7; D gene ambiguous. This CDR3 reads CASSLGQVFGYEQYF. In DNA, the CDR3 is TGCGCCAGCAGCTTGGGCCAGGTTTTCGGGTACGAGCAGTACTTC.